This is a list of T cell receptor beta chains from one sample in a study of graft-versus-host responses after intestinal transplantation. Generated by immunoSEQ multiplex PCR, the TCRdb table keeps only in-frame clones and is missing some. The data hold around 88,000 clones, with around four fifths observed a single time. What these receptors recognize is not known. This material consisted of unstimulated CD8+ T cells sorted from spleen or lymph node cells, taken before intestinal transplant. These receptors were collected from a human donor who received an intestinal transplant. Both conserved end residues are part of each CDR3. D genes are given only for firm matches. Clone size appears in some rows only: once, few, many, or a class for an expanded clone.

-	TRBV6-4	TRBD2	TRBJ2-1	TGTGCCAGCAGCGAGCGGGGCATCTCCTACAATGAGCAGTTCTTC	CASSERGISYNEQFF
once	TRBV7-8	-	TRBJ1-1	TGTGCCAGCAGCTTAGCGCTGGTGGCAGTTCTTACTAACACTGAAGCTTTCTTT	CASSLALVAVLTNTEAFF
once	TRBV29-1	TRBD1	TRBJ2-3	TGCAGCGTTGAAAGGTTGGCGGGACAGGGGGCAGATACGCAGTATTTT	CSVERLAGQGADTQYF
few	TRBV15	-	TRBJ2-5	TGTGCCACCAGCAGAGATTCCTGCAGGGGTGGGGAGACCCAGTACTTC	CATSRDSCRGGETQYF
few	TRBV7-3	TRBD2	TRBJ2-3	TGTGCCAGCAGCTTAGCGGGGGGGCTTCGCACAGATACGCAGTATTTT	CASSLAGGLRTDTQYF
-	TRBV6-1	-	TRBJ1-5	TGTGCCAGCAGTGACGGGCCTCTGCGCAATCAGCCCCAGCATTTT	CASSDGPLRNQPQHF
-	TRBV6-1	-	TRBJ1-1	TGTGCCAGCAGCGGGGCAGGGGCTGAAGCTTTCTTT	CASSGAGAEAFF
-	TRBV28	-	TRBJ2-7	TGTGCCACGAGTCTGAGCTCCTACGAGCAGTACTTC	CATSLSSYEQYF
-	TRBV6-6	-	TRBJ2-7	TGTGCCAGCAGCCCCCTTTACGAAAACGAGCAGTACTTC	CASSPLYENEQYF
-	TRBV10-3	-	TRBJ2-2	TGTGCCATCAGTGAGTTTTTTCGGTCAGGGAGGTCCGGGGAGCTGTTTTTT	CAISEFFRSGRSGELFF
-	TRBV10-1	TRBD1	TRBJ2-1	TGCGCCAGCAGTGGGGGACAGGGAAAGGTTTCCTACAATGAGCAGTTCTTC	CASSGGQGKVSYNEQFF
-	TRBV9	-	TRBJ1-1	TGTGCCAGCAGCGTAGAGGGACATCAGGACACTGAAGCTTTCTTT	CASSVEGHQDTEAFF
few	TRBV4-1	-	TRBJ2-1	TGCGCCAGCAGCCAAGAGGTAGATGAGCAGTTCTTC	CASSQEVDEQFF
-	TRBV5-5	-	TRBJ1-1	TGTGCCAGCAGCTTACGAGGGCATCACTCGAACACTGAAGCTTTCTTT	CASSLRGHHSNTEAFF
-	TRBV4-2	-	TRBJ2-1	TGTGCCAGCAGCCAATCCCGGGGCGGGGCTACCTACAATGAGCAGTTCTTC	CASSQSRGGATYNEQFF
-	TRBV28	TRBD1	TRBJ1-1	TGTGCCAGCAGTCCGACAGGGGGGATAGACACTGAAGCTTTCTTT	CASSPTGGIDTEAFF
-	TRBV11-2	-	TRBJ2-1	TGTGCCAGCAGCTTAGAGGCAGGGCAGAATGAGCAGTTCTTC	CASSLEAGQNEQFF
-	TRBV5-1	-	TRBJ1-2	TGCGCCAGCAGCACTCCACATAACTATGGCTACACCTTC	CASSTPHNYGYTF
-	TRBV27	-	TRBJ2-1	TGTGCCAGCAGTTTAGTAAGTTCCTACAATGAGCAGTTCTTC	CASSLVSSYNEQFF
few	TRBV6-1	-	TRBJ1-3	TGTGCCAGCAGTGAAGAAGCGCTCTCTGGAAACACCATATATTTT	CASSEEALSGNTIYF
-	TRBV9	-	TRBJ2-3	TGTGCCAGCAGCGTAGAGGGCTTCTCTAGCACAGATACGCAGTATTTT	CASSVEGFSSTDTQYF
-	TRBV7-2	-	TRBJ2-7	TGTGCCAGCAGCTTGTGGGGCTACGAGCAGTACTTC	CASSLWGYEQYF
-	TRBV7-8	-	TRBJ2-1	TGTGCCAGCAGCTTAGCGAGTAGGTACTCCTACAATGAGCAGTTCTTC	CASSLASRYSYNEQFF
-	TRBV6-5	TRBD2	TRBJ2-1	TGTGCCAGCAGTTCCCGACTAGCGGGGCTCCATGAGCAGTTCTTC	CASSSRLAGLHEQFF
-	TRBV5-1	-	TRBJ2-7	TGCGCCAGCAGCTTGGCAACCAAACAGGGTCACACCTACGAGCAGTACTTC	CASSLATKQGHTYEQYF
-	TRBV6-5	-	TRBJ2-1	TGTGCCAGCGGATCTGGGTTCACCTTGGACAATGAGCAGTTCTTC	CASGSGFTLDNEQFF